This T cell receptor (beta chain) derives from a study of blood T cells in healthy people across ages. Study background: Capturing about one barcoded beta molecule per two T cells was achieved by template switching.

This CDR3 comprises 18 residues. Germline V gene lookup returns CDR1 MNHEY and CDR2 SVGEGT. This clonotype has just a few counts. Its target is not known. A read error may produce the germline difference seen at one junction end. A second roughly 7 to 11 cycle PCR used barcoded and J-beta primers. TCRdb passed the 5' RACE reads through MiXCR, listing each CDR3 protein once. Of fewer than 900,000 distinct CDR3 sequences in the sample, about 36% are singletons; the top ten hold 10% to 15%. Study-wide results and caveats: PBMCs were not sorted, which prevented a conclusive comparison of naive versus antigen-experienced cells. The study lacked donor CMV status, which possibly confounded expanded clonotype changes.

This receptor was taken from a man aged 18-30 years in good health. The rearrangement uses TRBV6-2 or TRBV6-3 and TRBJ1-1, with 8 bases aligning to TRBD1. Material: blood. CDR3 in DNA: TGTGCCAGCAGTTACTCGATCGGCCGGGACAGGCCGAACAGTGAAGCTTTCTTT. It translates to CASSYSIGRDRPNSEAFF.